This TCR beta chain was recovered during a study of T cells in Graves' hyperthyroidism and ophthalmopathy (dated by TCRdb to between 2018 and 2020). Notes on the research overall: Peripheral blood samples were taken at the time of initial diagnosis, prior to any treatment. To identify TCR V-J signatures that set the groups apart, the researchers used a discovery cohort of more than 95 patients, made up of around 40 with Graves' ophthalmopathy and some 55 with stable Graves' hyperthyroidism. Prospective prediction of ophthalmopathy was tested in an independent validation cohort of 18 to 20 hyperthyroidism patients and some 17 patients who later progressed to ophthalmopathy. For training and testing, the approximately 97 patients in the discovery cohort were randomly divided in a 7:3 ratio. The study also compared thyroid tissue and blood T-cell repertoires from about 6 Graves' hyperthyroidism patients. Once sampling was done, hyperthyroidism patients were given methimazole at a starting dose of 30 mg daily, whereas ophthalmopathy patients were given high-dose intravenous methylprednisolone. According to the paper, TCR Vbeta CDR3 sequencing was carried out on over 130 peripheral blood samples, which came from fewer than 50 ophthalmopathy, some 73 hyperthyroidism and approximately 17 progressor patients. Results the study describes overall, beyond this receptor: A model built on a 13 V-J signature distinguished ophthalmopathy from stable hyperthyroidism, reaching around 88% sensitivity and 81% to 83% specificity in cross-validation and 80%/75% in testing. Most expanded thyroid clonotypes (frequency above 0.001) were also detected in blood, suggesting blood repertoires may reflect thyroid immune responses. No statistical method was used to set the sample size in advance, and investigators knew the group allocation. In validation, the model predicted progression to ophthalmopathy with roughly 66% sensitivity and approximately 78% specificity, a median of roughly seven months before onset.

This clonotype has a count of ten or more. The antigen it recognizes is unknown. No much larger clone is present one base from it, and per-base qualities are unavailable. The TCR beta CDR3 regions were amplified from the RNA transcripts. A first-round RT-PCR of the TCR CDR3 used the HTBI primer set with the Qiagen OneStep RT-PCR kit. Libraries were constructed in a second round of multiplex PCR, after which size selection and purification were performed. The libraries were sequenced on an Illumina HiSeq2000 using paired-end 100 bp reads. In the authors' own workflow: SOAPnuke was used to process the raw data, throwing out any read that contained adapters or uncalled bases, had a mean Phred below 15, or lacked an exact constant-primer or identifier match. High-quality paired reads were merged with COPE v1.2.5, and unique nucleotide sequences were defined as clonotypes. MiTCR v1.1 was used to align the clonotypes against IMGT TRBV, TRBD and TRBJ reference segments. The analysis included only V-J combinations with a frequency above 0.0001, which together covered more than 98% of the repertoires. A TCS score was defined as the ratio between F50 (clonal expansion) and ExV (chaos), using BLOSUM62-based TCRdist between CDR3 peptides within each V-J. Welch's t-statistics and random forest reduced 500 to 550 V-J features to roughly 13, which were used in a naive Bayes classifier (R e1071). The public reads were reanalyzed by TCRdb: fastp trimming at Q25, MiXCR alignment, in-frame beta chains only. When rows share a CDR3 protein, they turn into one entry using the most common DNA and genes. The V and J calls and clone size come from TCRdb's table, not from the authors' own analysis. Across this sample there are hundreds of thousands of distinct CDR3 sequences, with around 15% seen only once. The ten biggest clones cover less than 4.5% of the sample.

The CDR3, cysteine through phenylalanine, is 13 amino acids long. Only the CDR3 region is kept as DNA, spanning 39 bases read in frame from base 1. Trimming takes 10 bases off V and 10 bases off J; junction bases not matched to a gene: 15. The germline V gene supplies CDR1 SNHLY and CDR2 FYNNEI. A patient counted as having stable Graves' hyperthyroidism if no progression to ophthalmopathy occurred over 18 months of follow-up. The hyperthyroidism patients were between 18 and 65 years old and newly diagnosed, with a disease duration of less than 2 months. Any patient with an uncontrolled infection, another autoimmune disease, pregnancy or lactation was excluded. Diagnoses relied on clinical symptoms, serum thyroxine and TRAb, thyroid ultrasound and orbital computed tomography. PBMCs were isolated from 10 ml of fresh peripheral blood by Ficoll-Paque density gradient centrifugation. Trizol reagent was used to extract total RNA, and RNA quality was then checked on an Agilent 2100 Bioanalyzer.

The chain is made from TRBV2 and TRBJ1-1; TRBD1 agrees with 7 junctional bases. The source material was blood. The receptor comes from a woman in her thirties with Graves' hyperthyroidism. The nucleotides read TGTGCCACCCGACGGGAGAACAGGGGACCAGCTTTCTTT. It translates to CATRRENRGPAFF.